These 20 T cell receptor beta chains originate from one sample sequenced in a study of PD-1 blockade in classical Hodgkin lymphoma. Exposure to brentuximab vedotin varied, and each patient had relapsed following autologous stem cell transplantation. Sequencing used immunoSEQ multiplex PCR; TCRdb keeps in-frame clones, though not all of them. This repertoire shows approximately 46,000 clones, 65% to 85% found once; its top ten account for more than 9.5%. The sequencing here drew on peripheral blood mononuclear cells (PBMCs), taken at baseline. The receptors stem from a human donor with classical Hodgkin lymphoma.

The V gene is TRBV29-1, the J gene TRBJ2-1; 8 bases are a match to TRBD1. V shed 3 bases, J shed 7 bases, and the junction held 5 bases outside the gene matches. The CDR3 runs 13 residues. Germline CDR1 is SQVTM and CDR2 is ANQGSEA. CDR3 in amino acids: CSVDMQGANEQFF. The CDR3 bases are TGCAGCGTTGATATGCAGGGGGCAAATGAGCAGTTCTTC.

This clone is a singleton in its sample. The rearrangement links TRBV30 to TRBJ2-3; unclear D gene. There are 12 residues in the CDR3. Germline V gives CDR1 GTSNPN, CDR2 SVGIG (reference sequence). Trimming stripped 2 bases from V and 5 bases from J, with 8 bases between. CDR3 coding DNA: TGTGCCTGGAGTTTCCCTAGAGATACGCAGTATTTT. Translation: CAWSFPRDTQYF.

The chain is built from TRBV19 and TRBJ2-7; 8 bases are shared with TRBD1. This CDR3 spans 15 amino acids. J gave up 3 bases and V 2 bases, and 6 bases lay outside the gene matches. Germline loops: CDR1 LNHDA, CDR2 SQIVND (reference sequence). The CDR3 spells CASSIQGARIYEQYF. Here the CDR3 DNA reads TGTGCCAGTAGTATACAGGGGGCCCGGATCTACGAGCAGTACTTC.

CDR3: CASSPTTGVGTDTQYF. DNA for the CDR3: TGCGCCAGCAGCCCAACGACAGGGGTTGGCACAGATACGCAGTATTTT. The gene calls are TRBV4-1 and TRBJ2-3, with 8 bases that match TRBD1. Germline V gene data show CDR1 as MGHRA and CDR2 as YSYEKL. This CDR3 is 16 amino acids long. V trimming: 4 bases; J trimming: 1 base; junction bases outside the gene matches: 7.

The gene calls are TRBV7-9 and TRBJ1-4, with TRBD1 as a possible D gene (5 bases). Deletions cut 1 base from V and 13 bases from J, with 19 bases between. Germline-derived CDR1 and CDR2 are SEHNR and FQNEAQ (reference sequence). The CDR3 is made up of 15 amino acids. CDR3 region: CASSLEFLILGGLFF. CDR3 sequence (DNA): TGTGCCAGCAGCTTAGAGTTTCTGATTCTCGGGGGACTGTTTTTT.

CDR3 region: CASSERQGPGELFF. The CDR3 coding sequence is TGTGCCAGCAGTGAGAGACAGGGACCCGGGGAGCTGTTTTTT. This chain joins TRBV2 and TRBJ2-2, with 7 bases fitting TRBD1. J gave up 6 bases and V 3 bases, and 4 bases lay outside the gene matches. CDR1 is SNHLY and CDR2 is FYNNEI in the germline V gene. CDR3 size: 14 residues.

Remarks on this clone: This may come from a read error, since a much larger clone is one base off. The chain uses TRBV11-2 and TRBJ2-7; TRBD1 agrees at 9 bases. Germline values: CDR1 SGHAT, CDR2 FQNNGV. The CDR3 is 14 amino acids. V trimming: 3 bases; J trimming: 2 bases; junction bases outside the gene matches: 2. The CDR3 DNA sequence: TGTGCCAGCAGCTTCGGGACAGGGACCTACGAGCAGTACTTC. Residues: CASSFGTGTYEQYF. Full variable domain (remainder filled in from reference TRBV11-2 and TRBJ2-7): EAGVAQSPRYKIIEKRQSVAFWCNPISGHATLYWYQQILGQGPKLLIQFQNNGVVDDSQLPKDRFSAERLKGVDSTLKIQPAKLEDSAVYLCASSFGTGTYEQYFGPGTRLTVT.

The chain links TRBV5-1 to TRBJ2-2; 12 nucleotides align to TRBD2. Germline values: CDR1 SGHRS, CDR2 YFSETQ. The J segment lost 2 bases and the V segment lost 7 bases, leaving 3 bases of the junction unmatched. The CDR3 consists of 15 residues. CDR3 in DNA: TGCGCCAGCGCTAGCGGGAGGGATAACACCGGGGAGCTGTTTTTT. Its protein is CASASGRDNTGELFF.

The chain carries TRBV4-2 and TRBJ2-1; D possibly corresponds to TRBD1 (6 bases). The CDR3 runs to 15 residues. Trimming pared 7 bases from V and 5 bases from J, leaving 18 bases between. CDR1 and CDR2 (germline): LGHNA, YNFKEQ. The CDR3 here is CASNTPGQADNEQFF. The CDR3 nucleotides are TGTGCCAGCAATACCCCGGGACAAGCAGACAATGAGCAGTTCTTC.

This chain joins TRBV5-6 and TRBJ2-1; 12 positions agree with TRBD2. V lost 2 bases and J lost 5; bases outside the gene matches: 11. CDR1 and CDR2 from the germline V gene are SGHDT and YYEEEE. The CDR3 has 18 amino acids. This CDR3 is CASSFASGRALRNNEQFF. CDR3 sequence (DNA): TGTGCCAGCAGCTTCGCTAGCGGGAGGGCCCTGAGAAACAATGAGCAGTTCTTC.

This chain uses TRBV7-3 with TRBJ2-2, with D perhaps matching TRBD2 (6 bases). Trimming removed 1 base at V and 7 bases at J, with 13 bases between. This CDR3 comprises 15 residues. Germline V gene lookup returns CDR1 SGHTA and CDR2 FQGTGA. CDR3 amino acids: CASSLNPGAGGELFF. The CDR3 nucleotides read TGTGCCAGCAGCTTAAACCCAGGAGCGGGCGGGGAGCTGTTTTTT.

The V gene is TRBV7-9, the J gene TRBJ1-1; D is unclear. This CDR3 comprises 16 residues. Trimming cost V 2 bases and J 0 bases, with 13 bases left between them. The germline CDR1 and CDR2 sequences are SEHNR and FQNEAQ (reference sequence). CDR3 residues: CASSLRGPALNTEAFF. In DNA, the CDR3 is TGTGCCAGCAGCTTAAGAGGGCCTGCGCTGAACACTGAAGCTTTCTTT.

As DNA, the CDR3 is TGTGCCAGCAGTGAAATGGGGGGGAGTCAGCCCCAGCATTTT. Its translation: CASSEMGGSQPQHF. This chain connects TRBV6-1 to TRBJ1-5; D might be TRBD1 (5 bases). The germline gives CDR1 MNHNS, CDR2 SASEGT. This CDR3 is 14 amino acids long. Trimming took 2 bases from V and 6 from J, leaving 11 bases between them.

The chain uses TRBV30 and TRBJ1-5; tentatively, D is TRBD1 (6 bases). Germline CDR1 and CDR2: GTSNPN and SVGIG (reference sequence). V was clipped by 4 bases and J by 4 bases, with 17 bases between them. This CDR3 region has 15 residues. For the CDR3, the DNA is TGTGCCTGGACCCCCGGCAGGGGAGGGAATCAGCCCCAGCATTTT. Translation: CAWTPGRGGNQPQHF.

This chain joins TRBV9 and TRBJ1-3; D is unresolved. Trimming took 0 bases from V and 0 from J, leaving 7 bases between them. The germline CDR1 and CDR2 sequences are SGDLS and YYNGEE. This CDR3 comprises 15 residues. This CDR3 is CASSVEWSSGNTIYF. Here the CDR3 DNA reads TGTGCCAGCAGCGTAGAGTGGAGCTCTGGAAACACCATATATTTT.

The chain has TRBV4-1 and TRBJ1-2; no clear D gene. Germline loops: CDR1 MGHRA, CDR2 YSYEKL. The CDR3 is made up of 13 amino acids. V was shortened by 1 base and J by 4 bases, with 7 bases between the two germline ends. As DNA, the CDR3 is TGCGCCAGCAGCCAAGCGGATATCTATGGCTACACCTTC. It yields the protein CASSQADIYGYTF.

The gene calls are TRBV6-5 and TRBJ1-2; 12 positions agree with TRBD1. This CDR3 has 14 residues. Trimming at V came to 6 bases and at J to 8 bases, leaving 7 bases not matched to a gene. Germline lookup yields CDR1 MNHEY and CDR2 SVGAGI. The CDR3 coding sequence is TGTGCCAGCAGCCCGGGACAGGGGGCGCGGGGCTACACCTTC. It translates to CASSPGQGARGYTF.

This chain uses TRBV11-2 with TRBJ1-4; a weak D match, TRBD1 (6 bases). Trimming left V 2 bases short and J 0 bases short, with 13 bases between. The CDR3 has 17 amino acids. Germline CDR1 reads SGHAT; CDR2 reads FQNNGV. CDR3 loop: CASSLRGGVATNEKLFF. In nucleotides, the CDR3 is TGTGCCAGCAGCTTAAGGGGGGGCGTTGCAACTAATGAAAAACTGTTTTTT.

This clone was recorded a few times. CDR3 amino acids: CASSQGTGSDPQHF. The CDR3 DNA sequence: TGTGCCAGCAGCCAAGGGACAGGCAGCGACCCCCAGCATTTT. This chain connects TRBV4-2 to TRBJ1-5; 7 nucleotides match TRBD1. V shed 1 base, J shed 10 bases, and the junction held 7 bases outside the gene matches. Germline V lookup: CDR1 LGHNA, CDR2 YNFKEQ. The CDR3 has 14 residues.

The chain uses TRBV6-5 and TRBJ1-2, with TRBD1 matching 7 bases. V dropped 4 bases and J dropped 7; count of bases not matched to a gene: 6. This CDR3 spans 13 amino acids. Germline V gives CDR1 MNHEY, CDR2 SVGAGI. CDR3: CASSFTGAGGYTF. CDR3 bases: TGTGCCAGCAGTTTCACAGGGGCTGGTGGCTACACCTTC.